Listed here are 9 T cell receptor beta chains from one sample, sequenced in a study of blood T cell repertoires in COVID-19. Clones were sequenced by immunoSEQ multiplex PCR, and TCRdb holds only the in-frame ones, with some missing. The repertoire holds about 260,000 clones, with 80% to 90% as singletons. The sequencing sample was made of PBMCs or T cells enriched from blood (not recorded which). These receptors all come from a woman in her 40s who had been exposed to COVID-19.

CDR3 region: CASSVTGFTNAVGQYF. For the CDR3, the DNA is TGTGCCAGCAGTGTTACGGGTTTCACCAACGCGGTGGGGCAGTATTTT. This chain links TRBV2 with TRBJ2-3; D call uncertain. Germline CDR1 is SNHLY and CDR2 is FYNNEI. The CDR3 sequence is 16 residues long. Trimming took 4 bases from V and 11 from J, leaving 25 bases between them.

V gene TRBV10-3 combines with J gene TRBJ2-1, with 7 nucleotides matching TRBD2. The junction had 12 bases not matched to a gene; V was cut back by 6 bases and J by 13 bases. This CDR3 is built from 13 residues. In germline, CDR1 is ENHRY, CDR2 SYGVKD. As DNA, the CDR3 is TGTGCCATCAGCACCCCTGGACTAGTTTATCAGTTCTTC. Amino acids: CAISTPGLVYQFF.

This sequence joins TRBV18 and TRBJ1-1; TRBD1 is a possible D gene (5 bases). The CDR3 is made up of 15 amino acids. V was cut by 3 bases and J by 7 bases, with 18 bases left in between. Germline loops: CDR1 KGHSH, CDR2 LQKENI. In nucleotides, the CDR3 is TGTGCCAGCTCACCGTACAAAACCACAGGCGGTGAAGCTTTCTTT. The encoded protein is CASSPYKTTGGEAFF.

The chain combines TRBV10-2 with TRBJ2-7; D remains ambiguous. The germline gives CDR1 WSHSY, CDR2 SAAADI. With 6 bases removed from V and 5 bases from J, the gap between germline ends came to 23 bases. There are 16 residues in the CDR3. The CDR3 sequence: CASSPEPAFEIDEQYF. CDR3 in DNA: TGCGCCAGCAGCCCTGAGCCTGCGTTCGAAATTGACGAGCAGTACTTC.

This clone came up a few times. The chain carries TRBV5-4 and TRBJ1-1; 7 bases are shared with TRBD1. Germline CDR1 reads SGHNT; CDR2 reads YYREEE (reference sequence). This CDR3 is built from 12 residues. The J segment lost 7 bases and the V segment lost 1 base, leaving 1 base of the junction unmatched. CDR3 in DNA: TGTGCCAGCAGCTTGAGGGACAGTGAAGCTTTCTTT. Protein sequence: CASSLRDSEAFF. Full variable domain (remainder filled in from reference TRBV5-4 and TRBJ1-1): ETGVTQSPTHLIKTRGQQVTLRCSSQSGHNTVSWYQQALGQGPQFIFQYYREEENGRGNFPPRFSGLQFPNYSSELNVNALELDDSALYLCASSLRDSEAFFGQGTRLTVV.

The J gene is TRBJ2-7, the V gene TRBV14, with D perhaps TRBD1 (5 bases). Trimming took off 2 bases at V and 3 bases at J, with 11 bases between the two ends. CDR1 and CDR2 (germline): SGHDN, FVKESK. CDR3 size: 14 residues. In DNA, the CDR3 is TGTGCCAGCAGCCAAACAGGAGTACACTACGAGCAGTACTTC. Its protein product is CASSQTGVHYEQYF.

The chain carries TRBV12-3 or TRBV12-4 and TRBJ1-2; D not certain. V gave up 3 bases and J gave up 0 bases, with 5 bases separating them. There are 13 residues in the CDR3. The CDR3 loop is CASSLSANYGYTF. The CDR3 DNA reads TGTGCCAGCAGTTTGTCAGCTAACTATGGCTACACCTTC.

Only one count was recorded for this clone. Germline is not matched at one junction end, which may reflect a read error. This chain uses TRBV5-1 with TRBJ1-1, with 8 bases matching TRBD1. CDR1 and CDR2 (germline): SGHRS, YFSETQ. This CDR3 contains 14 residues. The CDR3 nucleotides are TGTGCCAGCAGCCGACAGGGGCAGAACACTGAAGCTTTCTTT. It specifies CASSRQGQNTEAFF.

This clone appeared many times. The chain links TRBV30 to TRBJ2-6, with TRBD1 matching over 10 bases. J gave up 1 base and V 5 bases, and 5 bases lay outside the gene matches. Germline lookup yields CDR1 GTSNPN and CDR2 SVGIG (reference sequence). There are 16 residues in the CDR3. The CDR3 nucleotides are TGTGCCTGGCAGGGACAGGGGATATCTGGGGCCAACGTCCTGACTTTC. The encoded protein is CAWQGQGISGANVLTF.